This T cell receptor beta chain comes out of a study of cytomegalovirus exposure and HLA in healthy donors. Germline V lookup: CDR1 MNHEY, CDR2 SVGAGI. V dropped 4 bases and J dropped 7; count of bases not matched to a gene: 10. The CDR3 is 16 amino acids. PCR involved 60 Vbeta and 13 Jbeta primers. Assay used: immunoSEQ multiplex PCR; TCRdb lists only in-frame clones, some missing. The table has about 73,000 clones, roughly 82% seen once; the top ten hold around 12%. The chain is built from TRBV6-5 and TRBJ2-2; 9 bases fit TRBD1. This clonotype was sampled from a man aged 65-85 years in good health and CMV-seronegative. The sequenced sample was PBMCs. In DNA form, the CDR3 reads TGTGCCAGCAGTTTACTAGGGACAGGGAGGCACGGGGAGCTGTTTTTT. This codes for CASSLLGTGRHGELFF.